This paragraph covers one TCR beta chain sequence. The record originates from a study of early T cells in non-severe SARS-CoV-2 infection. Study at large: It was bulk RNA from unsorted whole blood that was sequenced, and the chains were unpaired.

TCRdb re-called the 5' RACE reads through MiXCR, storing one row per CDR3 protein. The table shows over 85,000 distinct CDR3 sequences, with over 10% occurring only once. There are 16 residues in the CDR3. Looked up from germline, CDR1 is SGDLS and CDR2 is YYNGEE. J lost 2 bases, V lost 4 bases, and 2 bases had no gene match. This receptor was obtained from an adult who was a healthcare worker with PCR-confirmed SARS-CoV-2 infection or an uninfected control (not recorded which). This specimen was whole blood, taken at baseline. The V and J genes are TRBV9 and TRBJ2-5; 16 nucleotides line up with TRBD2. The CDR3 sequence is CASSPGLAGGQETQYF. DNA of the CDR3: TGTGCCAGCAGCCCGGGACTAGCGGGGGGGCAAGAGACCCAGTACTTC.